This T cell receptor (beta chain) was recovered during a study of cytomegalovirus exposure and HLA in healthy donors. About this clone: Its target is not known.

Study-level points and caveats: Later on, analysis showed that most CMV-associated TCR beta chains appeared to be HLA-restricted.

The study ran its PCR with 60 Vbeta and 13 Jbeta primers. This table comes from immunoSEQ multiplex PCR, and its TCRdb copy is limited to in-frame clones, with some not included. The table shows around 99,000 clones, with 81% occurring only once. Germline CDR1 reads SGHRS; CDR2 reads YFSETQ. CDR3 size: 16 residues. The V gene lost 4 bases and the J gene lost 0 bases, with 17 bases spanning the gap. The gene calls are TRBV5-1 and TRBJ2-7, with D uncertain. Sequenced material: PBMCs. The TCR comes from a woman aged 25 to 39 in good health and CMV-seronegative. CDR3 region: CASSLPHPTSSYEQYF. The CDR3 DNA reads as TGCGCCAGCAGCCTCCCACACCCCACAAGCTCCTACGAGCAGTACTTC.